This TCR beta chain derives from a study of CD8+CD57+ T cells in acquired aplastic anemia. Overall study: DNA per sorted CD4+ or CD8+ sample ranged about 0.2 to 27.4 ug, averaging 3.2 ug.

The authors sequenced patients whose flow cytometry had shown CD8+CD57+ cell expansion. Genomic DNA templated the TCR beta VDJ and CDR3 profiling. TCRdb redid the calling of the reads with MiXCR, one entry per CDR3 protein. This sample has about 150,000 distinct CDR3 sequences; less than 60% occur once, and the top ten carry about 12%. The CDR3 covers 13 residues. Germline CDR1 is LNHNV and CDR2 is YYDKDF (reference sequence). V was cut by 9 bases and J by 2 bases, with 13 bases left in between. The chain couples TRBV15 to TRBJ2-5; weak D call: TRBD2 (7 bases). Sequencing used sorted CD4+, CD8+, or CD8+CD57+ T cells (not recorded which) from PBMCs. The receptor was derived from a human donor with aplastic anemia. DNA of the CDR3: TGTGCCACGGAAGGGGGGGGACAAGAGACCCAGTACTTC. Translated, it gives CATEGGGQETQYF.